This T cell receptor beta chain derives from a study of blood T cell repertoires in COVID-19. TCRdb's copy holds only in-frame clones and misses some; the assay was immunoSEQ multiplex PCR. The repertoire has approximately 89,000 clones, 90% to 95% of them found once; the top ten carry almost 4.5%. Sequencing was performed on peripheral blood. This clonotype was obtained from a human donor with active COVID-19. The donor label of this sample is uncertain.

CDR3 protein: CASSKTGTGDEKLFF. The CDR3 DNA follows: TGTGCCAGCAGTAAGACCGGGACAGGGGATGAAAAACTGTTTTTT. The chain employs TRBV7-7 and TRBJ1-4, with 10 bases matching TRBD1. This CDR3 has 15 residues. The V gene's germline CDR1 is SSHAT and CDR2 FNYEAQ (reference sequence). The junction had 7 bases not matched to a gene; V was cut back by 6 bases and J by 6 bases.